Given below is one TCR beta chain in context. There is no known antigen for this receptor. It has no much larger one-base neighbor in the sample; base qualities were not kept. This beta chain lies outside the target of a library built for alpha chains; its clone size means little. The data stem from a study of spatial heterogeneity in lung cancer (dated by TCRdb to between 2019 and 2020). About the full investigation: More beta-chain than alpha-chain transcripts were consistently detected, likely reflecting higher beta-chain transcript abundance. In the raw uncorrected reads, each unique combination of TCR and UMI appeared on average more than ten times. Nonsynonymous mutation counts, determined by whole-exome sequencing of tumor tissue, were related to features of the TCR repertoire. At surgery, roughly 220 tumor regions, roughly 63 matched nontumor lung samples and some 54 PBMC samples were TCR-sequenced for both alpha and beta chains. TCR alpha and beta repertoires were quantitatively compared across multiple tumor regions, matched nontumor lung and blood in non-small cell lung cancer. On the study overall, not on this receptor specifically: Additional single-cell paired TCR alpha and beta sequencing was considered necessary to confirm, at a functional level, the hypothesis that regional TCRs recognize regional mutations.

Sample time point, as interpreted from the label and publication: sample taken at primary tumor resection. TCR sequencing used whole RNA extracted from tumor and nontumor lung tissue, or from cryopreserved PBMC samples, without cell sorting. The donors were about 65 patients from the lung TRACERx cohort who had early-stage, untreated non-small cell lung cancer. Only patients with enough RNA available from two or more tumor regions were chosen for TCR sequencing. Before selection, tumor and adjacent nontumor lung specimens were reviewed by a lung pathologist. Libraries came from 5' RACE. The instrument given in TCRdb is NextSeq 500. In the TCR library protocol, a unique molecular identifier was attached to each TCR cDNA molecule so that PCR and sequencing errors could be corrected. In the paper's pipeline: Decombinator tools were used for TCR identification, UMI-based error correction and CDR3 extraction. TCRs above a frequency of 2 per 1,000, corresponding to the top 1% of the tumor frequency distribution, were defined as expanded. Renyi diversity was computed with the R vegan package after each repertoire had been subsampled 100 times to 5,000 TCRs. To build CDR3 similarity networks, amino acid triplet string-kernel similarity was used, and CDR3s were connected when their pairwise similarity was above 0.82. TCRdb's own reprocessing of the public reads used fastp at Q25 and MiXCR and kept productive beta chains. Under each unique CDR3 protein, matching rows form one entry showing the most common genes and DNA. The V and J calls and clone size are TCRdb's, not the authors'. This sample has some 12,000 distinct CDR3 sequences in its table, and approximately 6.2% of those were observed once. The ten most abundant clones make up 9% to 12% of the sample.

CDR1 and CDR2 were assigned from the germline V gene (reference sequence) as SEHNR and FQNEAQ. Measured from the cysteine to the phenylalanine, the CDR3 is 16 residues long. The kept DNA is CDR3 alone, 48 bases in frame from the first base. Trimming leaves V shorter by 5 bases and J shorter by 7 bases, with the junction holding 12 bases beyond the gene matches. This receptor was obtained from a male donor with early-stage non-small cell lung cancer. The chain joins TRBV7-9 to TRBJ2-7; 12 nucleotides in the junction match TRBD1. The sequencing used normal lung tissue next to the tumor, collected at surgery. The encoded CDR3 is CASSRSGGQGAREQYF. The bases are TGTGCCAGCAGCCGCTCAGGGGGACAGGGGGCCCGAGAGCAGTACTTC.